The 7 T cell receptor beta chains below were found in one sample sequenced in a study of T cell repertoires in cytomegalovirus infection. TCRdb independently ran MiXCR on the reads; one entry per CDR3 protein. Of 680,000 or so distinct CDR3 sequences listed, roughly 35% were seen once; the top ten hold more than 2.5%. The specimen was PBMCs. These TCRs come from a human donor in good health (CMV status not recorded). Some clones in this sample may be carry-over from other donors' samples.

This clonotype was seen repeatedly, ten times or more. The chain couples TRBV28 to TRBJ2-7; TRBD2 matches 8 bases. This CDR3 contains 14 residues. Germline loops: CDR1 MDHEN, CDR2 SYDVKM. V shed 6 bases, J shed 3 bases, and the junction held 7 bases outside the gene matches. CDR3 sequence reads: CASSRLAFLYEQYF. The CDR3 region has the DNA TGTGCCAGCAGCAGACTAGCGTTCCTCTACGAGCAGTACTTC.

This sequence joins TRBV6-1 and TRBJ2-5, with a tentative D call TRBD2 (5 bases). Between the trimmed V and J ends, which lost 8 bases and 4 bases, there was a span of 14 bases. Germline V CDR1 and CDR2: MNHNS, SASEGT. This CDR3 is built from 13 residues. The CDR3 DNA sequence: TGTGCCAGCGGCGACGCACGGGGAGAGACCCAGTACTTC. As protein: CASGDARGETQYF.

As DNA, the CDR3 is TGCGCCAGCAGCTTGGATAGCGGCCTCTCCTACAATGAGCAGTTCTTC. As protein: CASSLDSGLSYNEQFF. The chain carries TRBV5-1 and TRBJ2-1; D is possibly TRBD2 (6 bases). Germline V lookup: CDR1 SGHRS, CDR2 YFSETQ. V lost 0 bases to trimming and J lost 0 bases, with 10 bases between them. The CDR3 loop spans 16 amino acids.

This clonotype was detected only once. The V call is TRBV12-3 or TRBV12-4, the J call TRBJ1-2; perhaps TRBD1 as D (6 bases). V lost 7 bases, J lost 7 bases, and 16 bases lay in between. The CDR3 has 13 amino acids. Here the CDR3 reads CASTLRGAGGYTF. The CDR3 coding sequence is TGTGCCAGCACCCTCCGGGGGGCCGGTGGCTACACCTTC.

This clonotype has more than one count but fewer than ten. V is TRBV28 and J is TRBJ1-4; D call uncertain. The CDR3 sequence is 14 residues long. The ends were cut back, 5 bases at V and 6 bases at J, with 13 bases in the middle. CDR1 is MDHEN and CDR2 is SYDVKM in the germline V gene. CDR3 in DNA: TGTGCCAGCAGTACCGGGCCGGGAGATGAAAAACTGTTTTTT. Protein sequence: CASSTGPGDEKLFF.

The chain is built from TRBV6-1 and TRBJ2-5, with a weak D call TRBD1 (6 bases). Trimming stripped 3 bases from V and 4 bases from J, with 15 bases between. Germline V gene lookup returns CDR1 MNHNS and CDR2 SASEGT. CDR3 size: 15 residues. CDR3 coding DNA: TGTGCCAGCAGTGAGAACCAGGGGCGATTAGAGACCCAGTACTTC. It is translated as CASSENQGRLETQYF.

This clonotype was seen more than once but under ten times. The V gene is TRBV12-3 or TRBV12-4, the J gene TRBJ1-1, with D perhaps matching TRBD1 (5 bases). The CDR3 runs 14 residues. The V end was cut by 3 bases, the J end by 1 base, with 9 bases between. The CDR3 reads CASSFGHGNTEAFF. The CDR3, as DNA: TGTGCCAGCAGTTTTGGACACGGGAACACTGAAGCTTTCTTT.